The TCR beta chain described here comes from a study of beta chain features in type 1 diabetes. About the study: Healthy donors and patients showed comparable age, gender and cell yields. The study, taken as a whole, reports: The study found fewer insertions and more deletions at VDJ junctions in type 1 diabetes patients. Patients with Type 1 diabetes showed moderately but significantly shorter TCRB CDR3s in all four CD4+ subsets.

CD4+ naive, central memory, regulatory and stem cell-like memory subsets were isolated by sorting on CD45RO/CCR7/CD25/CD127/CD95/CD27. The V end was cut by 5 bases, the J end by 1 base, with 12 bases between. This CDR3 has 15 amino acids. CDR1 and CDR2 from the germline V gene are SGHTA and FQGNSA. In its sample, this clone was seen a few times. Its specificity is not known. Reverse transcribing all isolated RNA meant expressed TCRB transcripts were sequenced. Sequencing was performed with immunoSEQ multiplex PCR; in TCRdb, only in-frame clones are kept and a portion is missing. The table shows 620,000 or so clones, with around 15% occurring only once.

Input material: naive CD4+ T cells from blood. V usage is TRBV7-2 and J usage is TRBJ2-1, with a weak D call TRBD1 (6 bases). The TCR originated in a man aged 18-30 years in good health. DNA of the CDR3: TGTGCCAGCAGCCTACAGGGTGGGTCCTACAATGAGCAGTTCTTC. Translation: CASSLQGGSYNEQFF.